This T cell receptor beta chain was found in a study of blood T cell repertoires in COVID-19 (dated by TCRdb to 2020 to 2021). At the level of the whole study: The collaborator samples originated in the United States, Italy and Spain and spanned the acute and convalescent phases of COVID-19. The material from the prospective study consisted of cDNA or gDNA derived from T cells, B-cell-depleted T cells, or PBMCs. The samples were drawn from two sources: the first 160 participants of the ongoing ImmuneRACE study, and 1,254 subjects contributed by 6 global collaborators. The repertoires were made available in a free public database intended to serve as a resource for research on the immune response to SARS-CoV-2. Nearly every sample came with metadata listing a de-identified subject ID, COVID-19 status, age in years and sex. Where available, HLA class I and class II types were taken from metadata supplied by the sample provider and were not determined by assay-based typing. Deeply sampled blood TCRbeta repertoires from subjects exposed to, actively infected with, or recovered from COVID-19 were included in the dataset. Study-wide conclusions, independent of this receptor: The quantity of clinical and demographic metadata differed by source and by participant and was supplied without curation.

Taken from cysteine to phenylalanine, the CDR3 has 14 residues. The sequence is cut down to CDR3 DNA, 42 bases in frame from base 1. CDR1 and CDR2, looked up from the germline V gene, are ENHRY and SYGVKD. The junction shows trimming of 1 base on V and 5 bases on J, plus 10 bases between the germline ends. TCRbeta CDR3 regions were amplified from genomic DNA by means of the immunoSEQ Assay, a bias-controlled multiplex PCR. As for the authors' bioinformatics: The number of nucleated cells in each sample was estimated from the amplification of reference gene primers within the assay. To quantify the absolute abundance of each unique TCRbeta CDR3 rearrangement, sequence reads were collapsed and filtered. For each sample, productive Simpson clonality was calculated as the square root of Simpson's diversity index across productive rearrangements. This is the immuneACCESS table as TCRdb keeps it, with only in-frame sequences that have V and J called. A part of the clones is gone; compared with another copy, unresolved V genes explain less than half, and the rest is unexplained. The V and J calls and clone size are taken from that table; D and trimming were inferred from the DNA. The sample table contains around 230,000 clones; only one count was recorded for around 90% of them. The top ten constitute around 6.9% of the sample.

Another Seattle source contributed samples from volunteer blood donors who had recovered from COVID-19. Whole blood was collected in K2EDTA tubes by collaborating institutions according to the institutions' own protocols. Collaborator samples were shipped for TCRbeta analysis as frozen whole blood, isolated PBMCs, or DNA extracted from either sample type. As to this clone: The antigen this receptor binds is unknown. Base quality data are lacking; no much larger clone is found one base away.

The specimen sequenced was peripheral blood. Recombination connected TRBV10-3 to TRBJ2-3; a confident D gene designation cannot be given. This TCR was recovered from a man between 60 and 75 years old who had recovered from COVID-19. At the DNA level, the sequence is TGTGCCATCAGTGAGTATGCGGTTGGAGATACGCAGTATTTT. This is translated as CAISEYAVGDTQYF.